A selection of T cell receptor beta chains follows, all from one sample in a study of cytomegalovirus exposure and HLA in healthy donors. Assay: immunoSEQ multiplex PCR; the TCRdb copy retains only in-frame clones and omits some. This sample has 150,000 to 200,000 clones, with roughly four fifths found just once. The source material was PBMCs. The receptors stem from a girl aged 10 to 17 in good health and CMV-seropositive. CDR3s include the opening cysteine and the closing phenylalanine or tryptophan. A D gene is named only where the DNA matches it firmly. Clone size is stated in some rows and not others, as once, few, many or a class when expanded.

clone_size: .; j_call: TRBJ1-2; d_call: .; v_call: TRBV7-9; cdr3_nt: TGTGCCAGCAGCTTAGAAGTACTCTACTATGGCTACACCTTC; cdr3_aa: CASSLEVLYYGYTF
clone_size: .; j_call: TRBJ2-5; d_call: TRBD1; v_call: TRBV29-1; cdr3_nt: TGCAGCGGAATCGGGACAGAACAAGAGACCCAGTACTTC; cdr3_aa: CSGIGTEQETQYF
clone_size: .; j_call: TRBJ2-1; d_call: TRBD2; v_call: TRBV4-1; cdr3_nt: TGCGCCAGCGGCCCGGGACTAGCGGGGGGTGTCTCCTACAATGAGCAGTTCTTC; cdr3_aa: CASGPGLAGGVSYNEQFF
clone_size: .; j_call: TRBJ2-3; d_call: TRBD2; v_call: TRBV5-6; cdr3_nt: TGTGCCAGCAGCTTGGCTCTTTTCCGGGACTATTCAGATACGCAGTATTTT; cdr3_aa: CASSLALFRDYSDTQYF
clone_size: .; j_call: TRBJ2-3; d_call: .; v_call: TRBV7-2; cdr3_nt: TGTGCCAGCAGCTTACGCGGACTACCCACAGATACGCAGTATTTT; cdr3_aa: CASSLRGLPTDTQYF
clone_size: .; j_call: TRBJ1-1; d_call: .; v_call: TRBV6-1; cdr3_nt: TGTGCCATTACTAGGACGGAGAACACTGAAGCTTTCTTT; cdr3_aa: CAITRTENTEAFF
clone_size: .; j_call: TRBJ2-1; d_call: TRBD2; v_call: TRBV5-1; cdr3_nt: TGCGCCAGCAGCTATAGTCGGTATCTGACTAGCGGGGCATACAATGAGCAGTTCTTC; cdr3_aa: CASSYSRYLTSGAYNEQFF
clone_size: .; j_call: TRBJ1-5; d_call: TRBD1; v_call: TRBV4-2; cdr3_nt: TGTGCCAGCAGCCACGCTGACAGGGGGCTAAATCGCAATCAGCCCCAGCATTTT; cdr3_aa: CASSHADRGLNRNQPQHF
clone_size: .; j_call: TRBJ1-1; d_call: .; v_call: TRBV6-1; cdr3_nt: TGTGCCACCGAGGAAGGGGATAACAAAGCTTTCTTT; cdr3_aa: CATEEGDNKAFF
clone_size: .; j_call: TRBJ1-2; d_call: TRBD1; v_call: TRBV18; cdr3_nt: TGTGCCAGCTCACCACCGGGACAGGGGGTCAACTATGGCTACACCTTC; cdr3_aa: CASSPPGQGVNYGYTF
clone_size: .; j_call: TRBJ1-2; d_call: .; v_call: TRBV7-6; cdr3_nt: TGTGCCAGCAGCTTAGCGCGGGGAGGGGGAGGCTACACCTTC; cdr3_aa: CASSLARGGGGYTF
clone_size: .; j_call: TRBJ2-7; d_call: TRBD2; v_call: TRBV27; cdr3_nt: TGTGCCAGCAGTTCCACCGGGGGGGACGGGCAGTACTTC; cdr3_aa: CASSSTGGDGQYF
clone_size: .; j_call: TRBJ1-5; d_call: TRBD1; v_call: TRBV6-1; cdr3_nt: TGTGCCAGCAGTGCCGACAGGGGAAATCAGCCCCAGCATTTT; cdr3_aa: CASSADRGNQPQHF
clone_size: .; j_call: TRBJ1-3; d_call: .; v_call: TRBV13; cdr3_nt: TGTGCCAGCAGCTTCGGGACTAAGAATGGAAACACCATATATTTT; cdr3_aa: CASSFGTKNGNTIYF
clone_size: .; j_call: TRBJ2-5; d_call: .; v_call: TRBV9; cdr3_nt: TGTGCCAGCAGCGCAGGGGTCGGGGAGGGAGAGACCCAGTACTTC; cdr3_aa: CASSAGVGEGETQYF
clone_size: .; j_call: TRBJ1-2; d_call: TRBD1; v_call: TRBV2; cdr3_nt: TGTGCCAGCGCGCCAAGGACAGGGGACGGCTACACCTTC; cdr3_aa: CASAPRTGDGYTF
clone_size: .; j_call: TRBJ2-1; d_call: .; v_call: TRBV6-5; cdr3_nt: TGTGCCAGCAGCACCGGGACACGTGGCTACAATGAGCAGTTCTTC; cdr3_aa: CASSTGTRGYNEQFF
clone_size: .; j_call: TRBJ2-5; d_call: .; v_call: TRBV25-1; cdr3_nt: TGTGCCAGCAGTGAAGGGCAGCGGGAGACCCAGTACTTC; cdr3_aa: CASSEGQRETQYF
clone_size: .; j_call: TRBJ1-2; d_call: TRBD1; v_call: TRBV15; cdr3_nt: TGTGCCACCAGCAGAGATAGGACAGGGGGCCTACTAAACTATGGCTACACCTTC; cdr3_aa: CATSRDRTGGLLNYGYTF
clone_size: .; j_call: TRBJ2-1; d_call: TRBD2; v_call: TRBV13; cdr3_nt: TGTGCCAGCAGCTTAGGCCCGGGCGGGGGGGCCCCACTTTTCTTC; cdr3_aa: CASSLGPGGGAPLFF
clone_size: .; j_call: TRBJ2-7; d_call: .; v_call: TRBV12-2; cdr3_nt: TGTGCAAGTCGCTTAGCCATCAGGGGTCCCCACGAGCAGTACTTC; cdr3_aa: CASRLAIRGPHEQYF
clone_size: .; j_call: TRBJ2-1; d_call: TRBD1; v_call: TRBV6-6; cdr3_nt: TGTGCCAGCAGTCCTTGGACAGGGAATACCGATGAGCAGTTCTTC; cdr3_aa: CASSPWTGNTDEQFF
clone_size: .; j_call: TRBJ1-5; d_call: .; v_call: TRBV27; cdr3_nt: TGTGCCAGCAGCCCTTCCCCGGACAGCAGCAATCAGCCCCAGCATTTT; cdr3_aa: CASSPSPDSSNQPQHF
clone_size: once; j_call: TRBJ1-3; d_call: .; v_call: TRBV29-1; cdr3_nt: TGCAGCGCCTCAGGCCCTATCTCTGGAAACACCATATATTTT; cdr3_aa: CSASGPISGNTIYF
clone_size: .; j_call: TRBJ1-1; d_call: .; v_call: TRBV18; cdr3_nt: TGTGCCAGCTCACCCGACAGCCTGGGAGAAGCTTTCTTT; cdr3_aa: CASSPDSLGEAFF
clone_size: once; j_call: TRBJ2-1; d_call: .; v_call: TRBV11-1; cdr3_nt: TGTGCCAGCAGGTCCACAGGGTTAGCCTACAATGAGCAGTTCTTC; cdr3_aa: CASRSTGLAYNEQFF
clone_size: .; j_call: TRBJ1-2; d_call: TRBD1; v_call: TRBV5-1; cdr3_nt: TGCGCCAGCAGCTCCCAGACAGGGTCCTATGGCTACACCTTC; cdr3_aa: CASSSQTGSYGYTF
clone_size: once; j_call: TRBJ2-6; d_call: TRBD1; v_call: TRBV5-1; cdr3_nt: TGCGCCAGCAGCCAAGGGACAGGGGGCGTTCTTGGGGCCAACGTCCTGACTTTC; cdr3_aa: CASSQGTGGVLGANVLTF
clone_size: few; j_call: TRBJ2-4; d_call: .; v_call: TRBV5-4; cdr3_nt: TGTGCCAGCAGCGGGGGGGCAGCCAAAAACATTCAGTACTTC; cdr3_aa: CASSGGAAKNIQYF